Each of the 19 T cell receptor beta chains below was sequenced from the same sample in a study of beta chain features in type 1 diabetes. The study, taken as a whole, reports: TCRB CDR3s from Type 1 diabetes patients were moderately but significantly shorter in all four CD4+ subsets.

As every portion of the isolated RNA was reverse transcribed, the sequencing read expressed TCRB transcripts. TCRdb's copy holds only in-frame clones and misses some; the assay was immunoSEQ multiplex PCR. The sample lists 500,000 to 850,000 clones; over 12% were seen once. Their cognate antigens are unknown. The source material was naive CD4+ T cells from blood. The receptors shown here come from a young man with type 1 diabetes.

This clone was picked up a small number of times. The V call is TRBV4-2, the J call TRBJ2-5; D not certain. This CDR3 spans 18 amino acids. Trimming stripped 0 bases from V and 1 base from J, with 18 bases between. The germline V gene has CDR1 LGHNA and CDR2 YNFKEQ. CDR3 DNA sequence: TGTGCCAGCAGCCAAGATCTCTGGGGAACCCCCCCCCAAGAGACCCAGTACTTC. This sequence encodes CASSQDLWGTPPQETQYF.

CDR3 loop: CSVQGFNYGYTF. The CDR3 DNA is TGCAGCGTTCAGGGTTTCAACTATGGCTACACCTTC. This rearrangement joins TRBV29-1 to TRBJ1-2; TRBD1 is a possible D gene (5 bases). Germline assignment: CDR1 SQVTM and CDR2 ANQGSEA. The ends were cut back, 5 bases at V and 2 bases at J, with 9 bases in the middle. This CDR3 spans 12 amino acids.

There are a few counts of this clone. The CDR3 region is CASSLEVTGIQYF. The CDR3 DNA reads TGTGCCAGCAGCTTGGAGGTGACGGGCATTCAGTACTTC. The gene calls are TRBV5-4 and TRBJ2-4; D uncertain. The CDR3 covers 13 residues. Germline V lookup: CDR1 SGHNT, CDR2 YYREEE (reference sequence). Trimming pared 0 bases from V and 9 bases from J, leaving 10 bases between.

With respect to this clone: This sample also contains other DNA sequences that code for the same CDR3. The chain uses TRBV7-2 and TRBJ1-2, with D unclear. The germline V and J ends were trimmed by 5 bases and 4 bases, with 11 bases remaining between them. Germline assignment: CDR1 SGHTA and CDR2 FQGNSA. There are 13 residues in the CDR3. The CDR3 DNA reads TGTGCCAGCAGCCTAGACCCGGGCTATGGCTACACCTTC. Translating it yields CASSLDPGYGYTF.

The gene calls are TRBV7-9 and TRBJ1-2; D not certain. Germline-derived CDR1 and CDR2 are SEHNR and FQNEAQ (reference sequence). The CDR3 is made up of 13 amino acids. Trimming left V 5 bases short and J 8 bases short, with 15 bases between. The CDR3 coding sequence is TGTGCCAGCAGCCTAAGTCGGGTTGGGGGCTACACCTTC. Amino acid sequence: CASSLSRVGGYTF.

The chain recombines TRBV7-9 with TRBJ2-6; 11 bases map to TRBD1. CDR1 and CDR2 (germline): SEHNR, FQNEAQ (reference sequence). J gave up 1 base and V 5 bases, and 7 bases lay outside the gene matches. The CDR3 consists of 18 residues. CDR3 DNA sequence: TGTGCCAGCAGCCCCGGACAGGGGGCGTATTCTGGGGCCAACGTCCTGACTTTC. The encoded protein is CASSPGQGAYSGANVLTF.

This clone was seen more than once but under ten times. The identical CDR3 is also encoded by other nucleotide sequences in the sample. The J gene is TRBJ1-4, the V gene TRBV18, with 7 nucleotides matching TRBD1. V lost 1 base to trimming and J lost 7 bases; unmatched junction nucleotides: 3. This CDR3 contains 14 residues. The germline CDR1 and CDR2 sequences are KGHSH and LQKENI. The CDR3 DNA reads TGTGCCAGCTCACCACAGGGGGCGCGTGAAAAACTGTTTTTT. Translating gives CASSPQGAREKLFF.

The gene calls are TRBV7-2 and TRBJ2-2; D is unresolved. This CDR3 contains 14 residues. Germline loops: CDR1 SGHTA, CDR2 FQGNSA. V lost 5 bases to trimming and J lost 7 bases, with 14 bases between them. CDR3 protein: CASSPDPWDGELFF. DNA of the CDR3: TGTGCCAGCAGCCCAGACCCTTGGGACGGGGAGCTGTTTTTT.

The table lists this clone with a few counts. CDR3 region: CASSEQTWGPQHF. In DNA form, the CDR3 reads TGTGCCAGCAGTGAGCAGACGTGGGGGCCCCAGCATTTT. This chain joins TRBV2 and TRBJ1-5, with no clear D. CDR1 and CDR2 from the germline V gene are SNHLY and FYNNEI. The CDR3 is 13 residues long. V lost 3 bases and J lost 9, with 12 bases in between.

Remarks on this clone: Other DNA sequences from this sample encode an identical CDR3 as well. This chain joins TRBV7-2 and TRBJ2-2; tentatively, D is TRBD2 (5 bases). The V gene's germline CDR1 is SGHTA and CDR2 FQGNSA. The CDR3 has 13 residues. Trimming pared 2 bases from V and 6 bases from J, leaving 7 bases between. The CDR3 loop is CASSLRGPGELFF. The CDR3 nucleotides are TGTGCCAGCAGCTTAAGAGGGCCCGGGGAGCTGTTTTTT.

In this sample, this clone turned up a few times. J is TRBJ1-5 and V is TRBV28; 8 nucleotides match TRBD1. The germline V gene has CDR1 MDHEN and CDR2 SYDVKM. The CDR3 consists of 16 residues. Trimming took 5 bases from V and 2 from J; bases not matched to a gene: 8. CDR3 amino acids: CASSETGVRGNQPQHF. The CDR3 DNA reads TGTGCCAGCAGTGAGACAGGGGTCCGGGGCAATCAGCCCCAGCATTTT.

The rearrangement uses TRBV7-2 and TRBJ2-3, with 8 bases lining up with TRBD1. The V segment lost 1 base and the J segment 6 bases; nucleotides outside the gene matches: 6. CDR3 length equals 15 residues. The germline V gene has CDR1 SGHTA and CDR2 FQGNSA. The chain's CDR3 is CASSLVGRGQDTQYF. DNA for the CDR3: TGTGCCAGCAGCTTAGTGGGCAGGGGGCAGGATACGCAGTATTTT. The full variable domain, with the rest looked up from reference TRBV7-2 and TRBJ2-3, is GAGVSQSPSNKVTEKGKDVELRCDPISGHTALYWYRQSLGQGLEFLIYFQGNSAPDKSGLPSDRFSAERTGGSVSTLTIQRTQQEDSAVYLCASSLVGRGQDTQYFGPGTRLTVL.

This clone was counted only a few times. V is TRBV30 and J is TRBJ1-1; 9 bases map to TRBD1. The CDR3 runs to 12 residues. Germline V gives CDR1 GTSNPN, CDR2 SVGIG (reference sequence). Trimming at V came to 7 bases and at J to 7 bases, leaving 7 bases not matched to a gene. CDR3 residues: CALQGAVFEAFF. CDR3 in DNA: TGTGCCTTACAGGGGGCCGTTTTTGAAGCTTTCTTT.

CDR3 DNA: TGTGCCATCAGTGAAAATCCACAGGGGACGAATACGCAGTATTTT. Amino acid sequence: CAISENPQGTNTQYF. The rearrangement links TRBV10-3 to TRBJ2-3; 7 positions agree with TRBD1. The CDR3 consists of 15 residues. The germline V gene has CDR1 ENHRY and CDR2 SYGVKD. V lost 3 bases, J lost 7 bases, and 10 bases stayed unmatched.

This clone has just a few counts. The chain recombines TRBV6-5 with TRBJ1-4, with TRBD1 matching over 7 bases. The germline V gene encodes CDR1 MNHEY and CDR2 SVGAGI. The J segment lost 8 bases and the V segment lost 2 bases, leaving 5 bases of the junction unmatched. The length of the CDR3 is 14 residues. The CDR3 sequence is CASSYAGQMEKLFF. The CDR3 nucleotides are TGTGCCAGCAGTTACGCGGGACAGATGGAAAAACTGTTTTTT.

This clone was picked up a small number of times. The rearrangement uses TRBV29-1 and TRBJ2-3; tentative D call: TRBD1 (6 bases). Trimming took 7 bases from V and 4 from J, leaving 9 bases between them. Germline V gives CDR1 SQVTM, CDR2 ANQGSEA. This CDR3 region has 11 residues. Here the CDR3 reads CSGTGSDTQYF. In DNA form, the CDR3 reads TGCAGCGGTACAGGGTCAGATACGCAGTATTTT.

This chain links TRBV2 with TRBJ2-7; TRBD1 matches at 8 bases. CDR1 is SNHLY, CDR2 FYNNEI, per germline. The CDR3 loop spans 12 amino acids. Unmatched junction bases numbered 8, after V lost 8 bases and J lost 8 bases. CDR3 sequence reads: CASSGQGSQQYF. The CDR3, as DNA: TGTGCCAGCTCCGGACAGGGATCACAGCAGTACTTC.

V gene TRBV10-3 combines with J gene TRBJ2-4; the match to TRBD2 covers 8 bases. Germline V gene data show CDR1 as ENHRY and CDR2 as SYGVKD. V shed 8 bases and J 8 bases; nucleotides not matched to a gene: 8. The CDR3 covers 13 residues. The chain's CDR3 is CAIAEREKDIQYF. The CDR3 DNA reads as TGTGCCATCGCAGAGCGGGAGAAGGACATTCAGTACTTC.

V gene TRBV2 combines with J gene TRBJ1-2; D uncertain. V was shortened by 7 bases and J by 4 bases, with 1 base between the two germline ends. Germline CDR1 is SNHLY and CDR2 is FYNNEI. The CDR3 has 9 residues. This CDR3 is CASIYGYTF. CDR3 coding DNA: TGTGCCAGCATCTATGGCTACACCTTC.